This T cell receptor (beta chain) was identified in a study of blood T cell repertoires in COVID-19. In the authors' workflow: Nucleated cell counts were estimated from reference gene primer amplification. Profiled with immunoSEQ multiplex PCR; TCRdb holds only in-frame clones, not every one. V and J calls and clone size are as listed in that table; D and trimming were resolved from the DNA. The repertoire holds 30,000 or so clones, with just over 85% as singletons. Germline CDR1 reads MDHEN; CDR2 reads SYDVKM. With 5 bases removed from V and 2 bases from J, the gap between germline ends came to 16 bases. The CDR3 has 15 amino acids.

The sequence came from a woman older than 75 with active or convalescent COVID-19. This chain connects TRBV28 to TRBJ2-7; D perhaps matches TRBD1 (6 bases). Input material: peripheral blood. This CDR3 is CASSTHRVGPYEQYF. CDR3 in DNA: TGTGCCAGCAGTACGCACAGGGTGGGACCCTACGAGCAGTACTTC.